Reported below is one T cell receptor beta chain. The sample belongs to a study of OX40 agonist ivuxolimab in advanced cancers. Trimming cost V 9 bases and J 0 bases; bases outside gene matches: 2. From germline, CDR1 is SGHNT and CDR2 YENEEA. The CDR3 has 12 residues. Method: immunoSEQ multiplex PCR; TCRdb's copy keeps in-frame clones and lacks some. Of tens of thousands of clones in the sample, approximately 81% are singletons; the top ten hold approximately 4.6%. Material: CD4+ or CD8+ T cells sorted from blood, obtained in a trial of the OX40 agonist ivuxolimab. The TCR comes from an adult with an advanced solid tumor such as melanoma, head and neck, liver or kidney cancer. The chain has TRBV11-3 and TRBJ2-7; TRBD2 agrees at 7 bases. The chain's CDR3 is CASGRVSYEQYF. Written as DNA, the CDR3 is TGTGCCAGTGGGAGGGTCTCCTACGAGCAGTACTTC.